This T cell receptor beta chain was obtained from a study of blood T cell repertoires in COVID-19. Study in general: Acute and convalescent COVID-19 specimens originated in the United States, Italy and Spain. T cells, B-cell-depleted T cells, or PBMCs supplied cDNA or gDNA.

The V gene's germline CDR1 is ENHRY and CDR2 SYGVKD. CDR3 length: 15 amino acids. V lost 7 bases to trimming and J lost 6 bases; unmatched junction nucleotides: 5. Per the study methods: Nucleated cell counts were estimated from reference gene primer amplification. Method: immunoSEQ multiplex PCR; TCRdb's copy keeps in-frame clones and lacks some. For V, J and clone size, that table is used; D and trimming come from the DNA. The data contain about 160,000 clones, more than 90% of them singletons. The sequencing input was peripheral blood. The V and J genes are TRBV10-3 and TRBJ2-1, with 14 bases matching TRBD2. This TCR was sampled from a man in his 60s with active or convalescent COVID-19. The CDR3 DNA reads as TGTGCCATCATGACTAGCGGGGGGGTGAGCAATGAGCAGTTCTTC. The encoded protein is CAIMTSGGVSNEQFF.